The text below deals with one T cell receptor beta chain. Its antigen remains unknown. Other DNA sequences in the sample encode the same CDR3. This specimen comes from a study of cytomegalovirus exposure and HLA in healthy donors. Study-wide background: Across 300 to 400 genotyped donors, around 82% landed in the Caucasian-associated ancestry cluster. General study results and limits: Association with HLA alleles at 0.05 false discovery rate was found for 15,000 or so TCR beta sequences in a later analysis. The records held CMV serostatus as the only immune exposure information.

In the PCR, 60 Vbeta and 13 Jbeta primers were used. TCRdb's table, derived via immunoSEQ multiplex PCR, lists solely in-frame clones and lacks some. This sample's table has 130,000 to 150,000 clones. The CDR3 is 12 residues long. Trimming pared 4 bases from V and 2 bases from J, leaving 5 bases between. Germline CDR1 SGHNT, CDR2 YYREEE (reference sequence). The source is a male donor in good health and CMV-seronegative. The sample was PBMCs. The chain recombines TRBV5-4 with TRBJ2-3, with unresolved D. CDR3 DNA sequence: TGTGCCAGCAGCCCCTCCACAGATACGCAGTATTTT. Translating gives CASSPSTDTQYF.